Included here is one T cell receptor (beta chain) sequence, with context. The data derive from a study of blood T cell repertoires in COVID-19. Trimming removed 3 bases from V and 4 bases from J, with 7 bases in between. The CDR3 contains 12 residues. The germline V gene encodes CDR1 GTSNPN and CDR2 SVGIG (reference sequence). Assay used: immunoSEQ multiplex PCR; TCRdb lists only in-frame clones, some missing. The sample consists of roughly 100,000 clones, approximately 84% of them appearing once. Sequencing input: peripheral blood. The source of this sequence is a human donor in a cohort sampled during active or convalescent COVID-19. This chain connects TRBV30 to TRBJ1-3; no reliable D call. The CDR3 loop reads CAWREYGNTIYF. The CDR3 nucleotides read TGTGCCTGGAGGGAGTACGGAAACACCATATATTTT.